The rows below give T cell receptor beta chains drawn from one sample of a study of post-analysis software for immune sequencing data. In TCRdb, the PCR reads were re-called with MiXCR into one record per CDR3 protein. The sample yields 550,000 to 700,000 distinct CDR3 sequences, around 47% seen once. Sample: blood. These receptors were obtained from a girl aged 10 to 17 with multiple sclerosis. Both conserved end residues are part of each CDR3. The order of the fields is V gene, clone size, J gene, D gene, CDR3 DNA, CDR3 protein. A D gene is named only where the DNA matches it firmly. Clone size appears in some rows only: once, few, many, or a class for an expanded clone.

v_call: TRBV6-1; clone_size: NA; j_call: TRBJ2-1; d_call: TRBD1; cdr3_nt: TGTGCCAGCAGACAGGGGGCCTATGGCAATGAGCAGTTCTTC; cdr3_aa: CASRQGAYGNEQFF
v_call: TRBV20-1; clone_size: few; j_call: TRBJ2-1; d_call: TRBD2; cdr3_nt: TGCAGTGCTAGAGACCTAGCGGGGGGCCCTTACAATGAGCAGTTCTTC; cdr3_aa: CSARDLAGGPYNEQFF
v_call: TRBV5-6; clone_size: NA; j_call: TRBJ2-1; d_call: NA; cdr3_nt: TGTGCCAGCAGCTTGCTTCGGGTCTACAATGAGCAGTTCTTC; cdr3_aa: CASSLLRVYNEQFF
v_call: TRBV7-2; clone_size: few; j_call: TRBJ2-4; d_call: NA; cdr3_nt: TGTGCCAGCAGCTTAAGTGCAGGGAGAAACATTCAGTACTTC; cdr3_aa: CASSLSAGRNIQYF
v_call: TRBV7-2; clone_size: NA; j_call: TRBJ2-7; d_call: TRBD2; cdr3_nt: TGTGCCAGCAGCTCCCCGGGGGGGTTCTACGAGCAGTACTTC; cdr3_aa: CASSSPGGFYEQYF
v_call: TRBV3-1; clone_size: NA; j_call: TRBJ1-1; d_call: TRBD1; cdr3_nt: TGTGCCAGCAGCCAAGGGACTAGGGGGCTGAACACTGAAGCTTTCTTT; cdr3_aa: CASSQGTRGLNTEAFF
v_call: TRBV5-1; clone_size: NA; j_call: TRBJ2-7; d_call: NA; cdr3_nt: TGCGCCAGCAGCTTGCTGCGGGGCGAGCAGTACTTC; cdr3_aa: CASSLLRGEQYF
v_call: TRBV4-2; clone_size: NA; j_call: TRBJ1-5; d_call: TRBD1; cdr3_nt: TGTGCCAGCAGCCTAAATAGCCTTCGGACAGGGATTGACAATCAGCCCCAGCATTTT; cdr3_aa: CASSLNSLRTGIDNQPQHF
v_call: TRBV6-5; clone_size: NA; j_call: TRBJ2-1; d_call: NA; cdr3_nt: TGTGCCAGCAGTTTCTCGGACACGCGCTACAATGAGCAGTTCTTC; cdr3_aa: CASSFSDTRYNEQFF
v_call: TRBV3-1; clone_size: once; j_call: TRBJ2-3; d_call: NA; cdr3_nt: TGTGCCAGCAGCCACAGACAGAAGGACACAGATACGCAGTATTTT; cdr3_aa: CASSHRQKDTDTQYF
v_call: TRBV6-6; clone_size: few; j_call: TRBJ2-1; d_call: TRBD2; cdr3_nt: TGTGCCAGCAATCGAGGGACTAGCCGTAATGAGCAGTTCTTC; cdr3_aa: CASNRGTSRNEQFF
v_call: TRBV6-1; clone_size: NA; j_call: TRBJ2-1; d_call: TRBD2; cdr3_nt: TGTGCCAGCAACCGAAGAGGGGGACTAGCGGGGGGTTACAATGAGCAGTTCTTC; cdr3_aa: CASNRRGGLAGGYNEQFF
v_call: TRBV2; clone_size: NA; j_call: TRBJ2-7; d_call: TRBD2; cdr3_nt: TGTGCCAGCAGTGAAGGTGGCGGGAGATTAAACGAGCAGTACTTC; cdr3_aa: CASSEGGGRLNEQYF
v_call: TRBV20-1; clone_size: few; j_call: TRBJ2-5; d_call: TRBD2; cdr3_nt: TGCAGTGCTAGAGATCGGGGACTAGCGTCTAATGAGCAGTACTTC; cdr3_aa: CSARDRGLASNEQYF
v_call: TRBV4-1; clone_size: few; j_call: TRBJ1-2; d_call: NA; cdr3_nt: TGCGCCAGCAGCCAAGATGGGAGACTCGACTATGGCTACACCTTC; cdr3_aa: CASSQDGRLDYGYTF
v_call: TRBV12-3/TRBV12-4; clone_size: many; j_call: TRBJ1-5; d_call: TRBD1; cdr3_nt: TGTGCCAGCAGTTCCGGGACAGGGAATCAGCCCCAGCATTTT; cdr3_aa: CASSSGTGNQPQHF
v_call: TRBV7-9; clone_size: NA; j_call: TRBJ2-7; d_call: NA; cdr3_nt: TGTGCCAGCAGCCTACTCGCACCTAGCGAGCAGTACTTC; cdr3_aa: CASSLLAPSEQYF
v_call: TRBV5-1; clone_size: NA; j_call: TRBJ2-3; d_call: NA; cdr3_nt: TGCGCCAGCAGCCCGGAGGCTGTCGGTAGCACAGATACGCAGTATTTT; cdr3_aa: CASSPEAVGSTDTQYF
v_call: TRBV5-1; clone_size: few; j_call: TRBJ1-2; d_call: NA; cdr3_nt: TGCGCCAGCAGCTTGGTTGGCGGGGGAGAAGGCTACACCTTC; cdr3_aa: CASSLVGGGEGYTF
v_call: TRBV12-3/TRBV12-4; clone_size: few; j_call: TRBJ2-4; d_call: NA; cdr3_nt: TGTGCCAGCAGTTTAGACAGGATAATGGCCAAAAACATTCAGTACTTC; cdr3_aa: CASSLDRIMAKNIQYF
v_call: TRBV5-1; clone_size: NA; j_call: TRBJ2-5; d_call: TRBD1; cdr3_nt: TGCGCCAGCAGCTTTCCAACGCCGGGACAGGGGGCAGGAGAGACCCAGTACTTC; cdr3_aa: CASSFPTPGQGAGETQYF
v_call: TRBV4-1; clone_size: few; j_call: TRBJ2-7; d_call: NA; cdr3_nt: TGCGCCAGCAGCCAAGATAGGGCCAGCGCTATCTACGAGCAGTACTTC; cdr3_aa: CASSQDRASAIYEQYF
v_call: TRBV6-1; clone_size: NA; j_call: TRBJ1-1; d_call: NA; cdr3_nt: TGTGCCAGCAGTGAATCATTCCATGGGGCTTTCTTT; cdr3_aa: CASSESFHGAFF
v_call: TRBV12-3/TRBV12-4; clone_size: NA; j_call: TRBJ2-3; d_call: NA; cdr3_nt: TGTGCCAGCAGTCAACATACGGAGCCGCAGCGCACAGATATGGAGTATTTT; cdr3_aa: CASSQHTEPQRTDMEYF
v_call: TRBV5-6; clone_size: NA; j_call: TRBJ1-1; d_call: NA; cdr3_nt: TGTGCCAGCAGCCGGCTAGCGGAGAACACTGAAGCTTTCTTT; cdr3_aa: CASSRLAENTEAFF
v_call: TRBV5-1; clone_size: NA; j_call: TRBJ1-4; d_call: NA; cdr3_nt: TGCGCCAGCAGCTTGGAAAGTCGGGAAAAACTGTTTTTT; cdr3_aa: CASSLESREKLFF
v_call: TRBV7-9; clone_size: NA; j_call: TRBJ2-3; d_call: TRBD1; cdr3_nt: TGTGCCAGCAGCTTCTCAGGGGGCGAGATTTCGGATACGCAGTATTTT; cdr3_aa: CASSFSGGEISDTQYF
v_call: TRBV7-9; clone_size: few; j_call: TRBJ1-1; d_call: TRBD1; cdr3_nt: TGTGCCAGCAGCCTCAGGGGGAAAACTGAAGCTTTCTTT; cdr3_aa: CASSLRGKTEAFF
v_call: TRBV12-3/TRBV12-4; clone_size: few; j_call: TRBJ1-2; d_call: NA; cdr3_nt: TGTGCCAGCAGTCCTTATATGGGGGGGGTCTACACCTTC; cdr3_aa: CASSPYMGGVYTF
v_call: TRBV7-2; clone_size: NA; j_call: TRBJ1-6; d_call: NA; cdr3_nt: TGTGCCAGCAGCGTGACAGGACCTTATAATTCACCCCTCCACTTT; cdr3_aa: CASSVTGPYNSPLHF
v_call: TRBV12-3/TRBV12-4; clone_size: many; j_call: TRBJ2-1; d_call: TRBD2; cdr3_nt: TGTGCCAGCAGTTTAGGGACTAGCGGGGCCTACAATGAGCAGTTCTTC; cdr3_aa: CASSLGTSGAYNEQFF